This T cell receptor beta chain was recovered during a study of blood T cell repertoires in COVID-19. Study overall: The samples span acute and convalescent COVID-19 from the United States, Italy and Spain. PBMCs, B-cell-depleted T cells, or T cells were the source of the cDNA or gDNA that made up the material.

Germline-derived CDR1 and CDR2 are MNHEY and SVGAGI. This CDR3 has 15 amino acids. Trimming pared 0 bases from V and 12 bases from J, leaving 17 bases between. Sequencing was performed with immunoSEQ multiplex PCR; in TCRdb, only in-frame clones are kept and a portion is missing. The top ten hold about 14% of the sample, which has around 30,000 clones, roughly 84% seen once. This sequence joins TRBV6-5 and TRBJ1-4; D not resolved. The TCR sequence derives from a man aged 60 to 69 with active COVID-19. The sequencing sample was made of peripheral blood. Here the CDR3 reads CASSYSRSAKVELFF. The DNA for the CDR3 is TGTGCCAGCAGTTACTCGAGGTCCGCTAAGGTGGAACTGTTTTTT.